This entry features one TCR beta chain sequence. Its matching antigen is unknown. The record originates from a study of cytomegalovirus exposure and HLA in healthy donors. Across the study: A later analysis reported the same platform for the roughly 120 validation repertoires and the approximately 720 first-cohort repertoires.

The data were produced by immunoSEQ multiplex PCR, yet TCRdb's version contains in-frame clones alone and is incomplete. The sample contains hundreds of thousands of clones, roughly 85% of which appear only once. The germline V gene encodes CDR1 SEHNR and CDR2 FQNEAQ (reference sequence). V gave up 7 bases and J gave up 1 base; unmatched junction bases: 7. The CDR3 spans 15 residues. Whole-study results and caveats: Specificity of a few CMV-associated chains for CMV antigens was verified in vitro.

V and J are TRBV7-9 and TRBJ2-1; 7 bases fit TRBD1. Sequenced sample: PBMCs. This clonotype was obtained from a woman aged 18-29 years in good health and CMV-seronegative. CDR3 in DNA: TGTGCCAGCACCGTTTGGACAGGATCCTACAATGAGCAGTTCTTC. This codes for CASTVWTGSYNEQFF. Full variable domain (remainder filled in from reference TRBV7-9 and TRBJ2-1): DTGVSQNPRHKITKRGQNVTFRCDPISEHNRLYWYRQTLGQGPEFLTYFQNEAQLEKSRLLSDRFSAERPKGSFSTLEIQRTEQGDSAMYLCASTVWTGSYNEQFFGPGTRLTVL.